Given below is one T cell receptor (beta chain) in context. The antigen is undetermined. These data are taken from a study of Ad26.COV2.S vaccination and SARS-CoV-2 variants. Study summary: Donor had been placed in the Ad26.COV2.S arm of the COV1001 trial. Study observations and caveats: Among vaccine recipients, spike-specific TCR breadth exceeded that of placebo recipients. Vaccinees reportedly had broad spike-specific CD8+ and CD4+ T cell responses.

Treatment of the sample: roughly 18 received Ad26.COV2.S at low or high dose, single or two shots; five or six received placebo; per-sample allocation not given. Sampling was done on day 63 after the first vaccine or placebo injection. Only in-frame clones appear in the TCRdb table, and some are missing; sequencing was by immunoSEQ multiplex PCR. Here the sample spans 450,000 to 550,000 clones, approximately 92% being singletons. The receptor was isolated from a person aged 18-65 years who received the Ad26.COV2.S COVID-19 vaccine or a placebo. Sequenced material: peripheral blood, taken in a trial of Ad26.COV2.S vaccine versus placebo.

In nucleotides, the CDR3 is TGTGCCAGTACCGCCCCTGCGAACACTGAAGCTTTCTTT. Encoded protein: CASTAPANTEAFF. The chain uses TRBV18 and TRBJ1-1; D is undetermined. The CDR3 is 13 amino acids. CDR1 KGHSH and CDR2 LQKENI come from the germline V gene. V gave up 9 bases and J gave up 1 base, with 12 bases separating them.